What follows are 19 T cell receptor beta chains derived from one specimen sequenced in a study of neurological immune-mediated disorders. TCRdb processed the 5' RACE reads anew with MiXCR; each CDR3 protein has one entry. The repertoire holds around 37,000 distinct CDR3 sequences, with 3% to 3.5% as singletons. The time point: longitudinal time-point 1 (baseline). Sequencing was carried out using PBMCs. Receptors were obtained from an older woman with multiple sclerosis.

The table lists this clonotype with many counts. This rearrangement joins TRBV10-3 to TRBJ1-5, with a possible D match to TRBD1 (6 bases). With 6 bases removed from V and 7 bases from J, the gap between germline ends came to 16 bases. Germline values: CDR1 ENHRY, CDR2 SYGVKD. The CDR3 runs to 14 residues. This chain's CDR3 is CAISERGAGQPQHF. DNA for the CDR3: TGTGCCATCAGCGAACGGGGGGCCGGCCAGCCCCAGCATTTT.

This clonotype was counted at least ten times. The chain employs TRBV7-9 and TRBJ1-1; 8 bases are a match to TRBD1. Trimming took 4 bases from V and 5 from J; bases not matched to a gene: 9. This CDR3 is built from 15 residues. CDR1 SEHNR and CDR2 FQNEAQ come from the germline V gene (reference sequence). CDR3: CASSSVGQGWTEAFF. The CDR3 bases are TGTGCCAGCAGCTCCGTTGGACAGGGCTGGACTGAAGCTTTCTTT.

The table lists this clonotype with a few counts. This may be a read error, as it is one base from a much larger clone. V and J are TRBV20-1 and TRBJ1-2; D possibly corresponds to TRBD1 (6 bases). This CDR3 has 12 residues. Between the trimmed V and J ends, which lost 7 bases and 7 bases, there was a span of 16 bases. Germline CDR1 DFQATT, CDR2 SNEGSKA (reference sequence). CDR3 nucleotide sequence: TGCAGTGAGCCACAGGGTATCTCTGGCTACACCTTC. Translating it yields CSEPQGISGYTF.

This clonotype was seen many times. This chain joins TRBV20-1 and TRBJ1-3, with TRBD1 as a possible D gene (6 bases). Germline lookup yields CDR1 DFQATT and CDR2 SNEGSKA (reference sequence). This CDR3 contains 16 residues. V lost 6 bases, J lost 0 bases, and 18 bases lay in between. CDR3 coding DNA: TGCAGTGCAAGGTCAACGGGACACCTCTCTGGAAACACCATATATTTT. Encoded protein: CSARSTGHLSGNTIYF.

This clonotype showed up many times. The chain has TRBV7-8 and TRBJ1-6; the D gene is possibly TRBD1 (6 bases). Germline V gives CDR1 SGHVS, CDR2 FQNEAQ. The CDR3 length is 14 residues. V lost 4 bases to trimming and J lost 6 bases, with 10 bases between them. The CDR3 nucleotides read TGTGCCAGCAGCTCAGGGGAGACTAATTCACCCCTCCACTTT. This sequence encodes CASSSGETNSPLHF.

This clonotype was counted many times. This sequence joins TRBV5-1 and TRBJ2-1; 8 positions agree with TRBD1. The CDR3 extends over 14 amino acids. V lost 4 bases, J lost 4 bases, and 4 bases stayed unmatched. Germline V CDR1 and CDR2: SGHRS, YFSETQ. CDR3: CASSPGQEYNEQFF. CDR3 nucleotide sequence: TGCGCCAGCAGCCCGGGACAGGAGTACAATGAGCAGTTCTTC.

In its sample, this clonotype was seen many times. The rearrangement joins TRBV5-1 to TRBJ2-2; TRBD2 might be the D (5 bases). The V gene lost 6 bases and the J gene lost 1 base, with 13 bases spanning the gap. There are 15 residues in the CDR3. Per the germline V gene, CDR1 is SGHRS and CDR2 is YFSETQ. The CDR3 sequence is CASKGEGQNTGELFF. The CDR3, as DNA: TGCGCCAGCAAAGGTGAGGGCCAGAACACCGGGGAGCTGTTTTTT.

The CDR3, as DNA: TGTGCCAGCGTCACGGCCAGGGTTAGAGCTGAAGCTTTCTTT. Translated, it gives CASVTARVRAEAFF. The V gene is TRBV7-2, the J gene TRBJ1-1; D perhaps matches TRBD1 (5 bases). This CDR3 has 14 amino acids. CDR1 and CDR2 (germline): SGHTA, FQGNSA. V was trimmed by 8 bases and J by 6 bases, leaving 19 bases between them.

This clonotype was observed many times. The chain joins TRBV27 to TRBJ1-2; 8 bases align to TRBD1. This CDR3 contains 15 residues. The germline gives CDR1 MNHEY, CDR2 SMNVEV (reference sequence). With V trimmed by 5 bases and J by 6 bases, 11 bases remained unmatched. The CDR3 region has the DNA TGTGCCAGCAGTCTCGACAGGGGTATGGGGGATGGCTACACCTTC. Translated, it gives CASSLDRGMGDGYTF.

This clonotype was counted many times. At one end the junction does not follow the germline gene, possibly because of a read error. This rearrangement joins TRBV7-7 to TRBJ2-2; a weak D match, TRBD1 (6 bases). The CDR3 is 15 amino acids. CDR1 is SSHAT, CDR2 FNYEAQ, per germline (reference sequence). CDR3 nucleotide sequence: TGTGCTAGCAGCCCGACAGGTCTGAACACCGGGGAGCTGTTTTTT. Translated: CASSPTGLNTGELFF.

This clonotype was seen repeatedly, ten times or more. CDR3 DNA sequence: TGCAGTGCTTCGCCCATACAGGGGGCATGGGCAGATACGCAGTATTTT. Translated: CSASPIQGAWADTQYF. This rearrangement joins TRBV20-1 to TRBJ2-3; 9 bases agree with TRBD1. Germline CDR1 is DFQATT and CDR2 is SNEGSKA (reference sequence). V was pared by 5 bases and J by 4 bases, with 13 bases of the junction left unmatched. CDR3 size: 16 residues.

This clonotype has at least ten counts. This rearrangement joins TRBV5-1 to TRBJ1-3, with 8 bases lining up with TRBD1. CDR1 is SGHRS and CDR2 is YFSETQ in the germline V gene. CDR3 length: 16 residues. The J segment lost 2 bases and the V segment lost 5 bases, leaving 9 bases of the junction unmatched. The CDR3 DNA sequence: TGCGCCAGCAGACAAATGACAGGGGTGGCTGGAAACACCATATATTTT. This gives the protein CASRQMTGVAGNTIYF.

This clonotype was counted a few times. A junction boundary mismatches the germline segment, possibly from a read error. V is TRBV5-1 and J is TRBJ1-5; maybe TRBD1 (6 bases). Germline assignment: CDR1 SGHRS and CDR2 YFSETQ. The CDR3 runs to 14 residues. The CDR3 loop reads CASGLGGVNQPQHF. The CDR3 bases are TGCGCCAGCGGCTTAGGGGGAGTAAATCAGCCCCAGCATTTT.

This clonotype showed up many times. The chain employs TRBV12-3 or TRBV12-4 and TRBJ1-6; 8 nucleotides line up with TRBD1. There are 14 residues in the CDR3. V gave up 7 bases and J gave up 7 bases; unmatched junction bases: 6. CDR3 protein: CASTLGQGNSPLHF. The DNA of the CDR3 is TGTGCCAGCACTCTCGGACAGGGCAATTCACCCCTCCACTTT.

This clonotype was found many times. The chain recombines TRBV7-2 with TRBJ1-1, with D perhaps TRBD1 (5 bases). The CDR3 runs 13 residues. Germline-derived CDR1 and CDR2 are SGHTA and FQGNSA. Trimming took off 6 bases at V and 5 bases at J, with 13 bases between the two ends. CDR3 amino acids: CASSSSRGTEAFF. CDR3 in DNA: TGTGCCAGCAGTTCCTCGAGGGGAACTGAAGCTTTCTTT. The entire variable domain, with the rest obtained from reference TRBV7-2 and TRBJ1-1, is as follows: GAGVSQSPSNKVTEKGKDVELRCDPISGHTALYWYRQSLGQGLEFLIYFQGNSAPDKSGLPSDRFSAERTGGSVSTLTIQRTQQEDSAVYLCASSSSRGTEAFFGQGTRLTVV.

This clonotype was counted ten times or more. The chain uses TRBV5-1 and TRBJ1-4, with no clear D. CDR3 length: 17 residues. V dropped 0 bases and J dropped 0 bases, with 12 bases sitting between them. Germline lookup yields CDR1 SGHRS and CDR2 YFSETQ. CDR3 loop: CASSLDSYSATNEKLFF. For the CDR3, the DNA is TGCGCCAGCAGCTTGGACAGCTATAGTGCAACTAATGAAAAACTGTTTTTT.

J is TRBJ2-1 and V is TRBV29-1; D is unclear. Trimming pared 6 bases from V and 8 bases from J, leaving 11 bases between. The CDR3 extends over 11 amino acids. Germline lookup yields CDR1 SQVTM and CDR2 ANQGSEA. The CDR3 DNA sequence: TGCAGCGTCCAAAGTTGGGATGAGCAGTTCTTC. Translated, it gives CSVQSWDEQFF.

This clonotype was counted ten times or more. This chain joins TRBV29-1 and TRBJ1-1; 7 nucleotides agree with TRBD1. The ends lost 6 bases at V and 11 bases at J; junction bases unmatched: 9. Germline V CDR1 and CDR2: SQVTM, ANQGSEA. The CDR3 covers 11 residues. The CDR3 DNA is TGCAGCGTCCCCCGACAGGGAAGTGCTTTCTTT. This encodes CSVPRQGSAFF.

In this sample, this clonotype turned up many times. The J gene is TRBJ1-2, the V gene TRBV2, with no clear D. The CDR3 sequence is 13 residues long. V lost 5 bases and J 2 bases, leaving 9 bases between the germline ends. Germline V gives CDR1 SNHLY, CDR2 FYNNEI. The CDR3 sequence: CASSLHGNYGYTF. CDR3 DNA: TGTGCCAGCAGTTTACACGGAAACTATGGCTACACCTTC.